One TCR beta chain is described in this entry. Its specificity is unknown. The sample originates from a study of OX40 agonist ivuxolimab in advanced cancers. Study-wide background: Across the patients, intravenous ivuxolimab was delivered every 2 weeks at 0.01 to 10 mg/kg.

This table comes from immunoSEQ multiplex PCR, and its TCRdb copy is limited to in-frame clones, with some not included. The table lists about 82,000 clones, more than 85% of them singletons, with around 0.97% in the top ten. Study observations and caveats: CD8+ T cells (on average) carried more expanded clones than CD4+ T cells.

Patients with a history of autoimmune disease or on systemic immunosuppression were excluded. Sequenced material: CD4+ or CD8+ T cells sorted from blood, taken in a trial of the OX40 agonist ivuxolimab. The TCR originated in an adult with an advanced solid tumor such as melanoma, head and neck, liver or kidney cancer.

This CDR3 reads CASSLEEGVVEAFF. CDR3 DNA sequence: TGCGCCAGCAGCTTGGAGGAAGGGGTAGTGGAAGCTTTCTTT. The V and J genes are TRBV5-1 and TRBJ1-1; the D gene is possibly TRBD1 (5 bases). Germline V CDR1 and CDR2: SGHRS, YFSETQ. The CDR3 covers 14 residues. The V end lost 0 bases, the J end lost 8 bases, and 14 bases lay between the germline ends.